This TCR beta chain comes out of a study of beta chain features in type 1 diabetes. As every portion of the isolated RNA was reverse transcribed, the sequencing read expressed TCRB transcripts. Using immunoSEQ multiplex PCR, the repertoire was profiled, and TCRdb retains in-frame clones only, with some absent. In the table there are some 150,000 clones, 13% of which are singletons. Regarding the study as a whole: Significant though moderate, a shortening of TCRB CDR3s appeared in all four CD4+ subsets of Type 1 diabetes patients.

In regard to this clone: Its antigen is currently unknown.

This sequence was found in a man aged 18 to 35 with type 1 diabetes. The sequenced material came from central memory CD4+ T cells from blood.

DNA of the CDR3: TGTGCCAGCAGTTTTATCGGGCATGGCGAAAAACTGTTTTTT. As protein: CASSFIGHGEKLFF. The chain carries TRBV27 and TRBJ1-4; D unclear. There are 14 residues in the CDR3. CDR1 and CDR2 (germline): MNHEY, SMNVEV (reference sequence). Between the trimmed V and J ends, which lost 3 bases and 8 bases, there was a span of 13 bases.